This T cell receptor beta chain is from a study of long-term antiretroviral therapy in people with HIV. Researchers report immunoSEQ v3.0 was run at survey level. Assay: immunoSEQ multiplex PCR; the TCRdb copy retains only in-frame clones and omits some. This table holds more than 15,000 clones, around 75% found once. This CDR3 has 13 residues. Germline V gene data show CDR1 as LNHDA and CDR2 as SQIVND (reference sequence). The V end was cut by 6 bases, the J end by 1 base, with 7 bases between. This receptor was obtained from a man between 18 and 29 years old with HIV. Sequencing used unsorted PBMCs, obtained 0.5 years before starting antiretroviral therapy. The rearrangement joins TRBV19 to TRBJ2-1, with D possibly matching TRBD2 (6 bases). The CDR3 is CASSGTSYNEQFF. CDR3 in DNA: TGTGCCAGTAGCGGGACTTCCTACAATGAGCAGTTCTTC. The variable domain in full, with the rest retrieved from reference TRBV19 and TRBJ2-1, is DGGITQSPKYLFRKEGQNVTLSCEQNLNHDAMYWYRQDPGQGLRLIYYSQIVNDFQKGDIAEGYSVSREKKESFPLTVTSAQKNPTAFYLCASSGTSYNEQFFGPGTRLTVL.